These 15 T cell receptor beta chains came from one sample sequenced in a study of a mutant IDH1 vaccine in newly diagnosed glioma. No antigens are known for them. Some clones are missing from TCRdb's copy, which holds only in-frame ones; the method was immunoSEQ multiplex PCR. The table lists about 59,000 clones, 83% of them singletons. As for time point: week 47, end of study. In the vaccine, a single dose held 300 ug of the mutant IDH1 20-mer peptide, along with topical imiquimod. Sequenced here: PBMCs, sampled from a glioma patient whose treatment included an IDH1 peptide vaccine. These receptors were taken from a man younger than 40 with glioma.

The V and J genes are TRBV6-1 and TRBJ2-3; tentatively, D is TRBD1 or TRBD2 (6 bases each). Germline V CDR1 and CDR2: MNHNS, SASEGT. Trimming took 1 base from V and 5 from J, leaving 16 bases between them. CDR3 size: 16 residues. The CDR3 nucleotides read TGTGCCAGCAGTGAAGATGTGGGGGGCTCAAGAGATACGCAGTATTTT. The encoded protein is CASSEDVGGSRDTQYF.

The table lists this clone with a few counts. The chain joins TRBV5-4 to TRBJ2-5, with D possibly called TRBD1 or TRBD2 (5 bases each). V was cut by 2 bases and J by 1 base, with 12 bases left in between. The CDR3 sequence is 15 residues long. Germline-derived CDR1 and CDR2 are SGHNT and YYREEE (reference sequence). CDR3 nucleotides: TGTGCCAGCAGCTTAGGGACCAGGACCCAAGAGACCCAGTACTTC. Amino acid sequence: CASSLGTRTQETQYF. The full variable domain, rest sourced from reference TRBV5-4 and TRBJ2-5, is ETGVTQSPTHLIKTRGQQVTLRCSSQSGHNTVSWYQQALGQGPQFIFQYYREEENGRGNFPPRFSGLQFPNYSSELNVNALELDDSALYLCASSLGTRTQETQYFGPGTRLLVL.

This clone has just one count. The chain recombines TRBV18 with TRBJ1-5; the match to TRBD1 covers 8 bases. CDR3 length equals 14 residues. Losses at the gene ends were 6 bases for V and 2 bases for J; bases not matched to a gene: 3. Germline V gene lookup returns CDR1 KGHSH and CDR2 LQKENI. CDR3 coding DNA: TGTGCCAGCTCGCGGGGACAGGGCAATCAGCCCCAGCATTTT. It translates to CASSRGQGNQPQHF. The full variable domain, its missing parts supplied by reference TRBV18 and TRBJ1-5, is NAGVMQNPRHLVRRRGQEARLRCSPMKGHSHVYWYRQLPEEGLKFMVYLQKENIIDESGMPKERFSAEFPKEGPSILRIQQVVRGDSAAYFCASSRGQGNQPQHFGDGTRLSIL.

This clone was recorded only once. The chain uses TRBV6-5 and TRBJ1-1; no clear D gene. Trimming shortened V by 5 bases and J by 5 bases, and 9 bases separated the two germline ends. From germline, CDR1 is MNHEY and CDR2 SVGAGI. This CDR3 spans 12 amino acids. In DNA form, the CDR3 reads TGTGCCAGCAGTCCTCGTAGGACTGAAGCTTTCTTT. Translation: CASSPRRTEAFF.

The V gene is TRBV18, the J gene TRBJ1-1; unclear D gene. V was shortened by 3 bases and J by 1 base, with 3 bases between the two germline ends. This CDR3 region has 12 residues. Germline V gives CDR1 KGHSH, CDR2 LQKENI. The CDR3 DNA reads TGTGCCAGCTCACCCCCGAACACTGAAGCTTTCTTT. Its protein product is CASSPPNTEAFF. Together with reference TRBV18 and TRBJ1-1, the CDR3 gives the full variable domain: NAGVMQNPRHLVRRRGQEARLRCSPMKGHSHVYWYRQLPEEGLKFMVYLQKENIIDESGMPKERFSAEFPKEGPSILRIQQVVRGDSAAYFCASSPPNTEAFFGQGTRLTVV.

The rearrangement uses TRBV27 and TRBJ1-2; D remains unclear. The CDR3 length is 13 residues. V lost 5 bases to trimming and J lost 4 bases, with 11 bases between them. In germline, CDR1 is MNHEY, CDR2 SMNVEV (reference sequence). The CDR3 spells CASSEPGSYGYTF. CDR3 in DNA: TGTGCCAGCAGTGAACCGGGTTCCTATGGCTACACCTTC.

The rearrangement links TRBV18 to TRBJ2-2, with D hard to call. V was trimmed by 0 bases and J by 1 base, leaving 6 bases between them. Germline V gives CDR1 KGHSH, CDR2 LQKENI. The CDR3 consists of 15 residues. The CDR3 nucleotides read TGTGCCAGCTCACCACCGCCGGGGAACACCGGGGAGCTGTTTTTT. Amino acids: CASSPPPGNTGELFF.

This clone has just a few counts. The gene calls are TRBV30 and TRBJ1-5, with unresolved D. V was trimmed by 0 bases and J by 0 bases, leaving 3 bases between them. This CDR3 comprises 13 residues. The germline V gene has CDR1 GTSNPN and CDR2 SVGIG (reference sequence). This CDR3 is CAWSVSSNQPQHF. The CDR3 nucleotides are TGTGCCTGGAGTGTGTCTAGCAATCAGCCCCAGCATTTT. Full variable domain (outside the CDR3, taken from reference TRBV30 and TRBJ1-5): SQTIHQWPATLVQPVGSPLSLECTVEGTSNPNLYWYRQAAGRGLQLLFYSVGIGQISSEVPQNLSASRPQDRQFILSSKKLLLSDSGFYLCAWSVSSNQPQHFGDGTRLSIL.

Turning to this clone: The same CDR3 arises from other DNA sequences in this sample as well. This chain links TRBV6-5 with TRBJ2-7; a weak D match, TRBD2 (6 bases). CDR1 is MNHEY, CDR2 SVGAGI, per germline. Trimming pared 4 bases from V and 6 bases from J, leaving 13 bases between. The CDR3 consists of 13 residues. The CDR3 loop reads CASSFGTAGEQYF. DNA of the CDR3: TGTGCCAGCAGTTTCGGAACAGCGGGCGAGCAGTACTTC.

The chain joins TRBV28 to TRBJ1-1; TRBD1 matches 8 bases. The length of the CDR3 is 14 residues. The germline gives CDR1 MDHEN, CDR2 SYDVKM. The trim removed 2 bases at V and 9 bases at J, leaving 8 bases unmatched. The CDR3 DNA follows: TGTGCCAGCAGTTTAGGACAGGGAATGGCTAAAGCTTTCTTT. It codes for CASSLGQGMAKAFF.

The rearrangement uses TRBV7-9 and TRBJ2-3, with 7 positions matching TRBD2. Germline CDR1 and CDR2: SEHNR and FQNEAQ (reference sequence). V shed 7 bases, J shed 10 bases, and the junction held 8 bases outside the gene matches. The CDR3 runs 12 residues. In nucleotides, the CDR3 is TGTGCCAGCACCGAGCGGGCGGGGGCGCAGTATTTT. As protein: CASTERAGAQYF.

The CDR3 region is CASSKGGPGQLPEQYF. In nucleotides, the CDR3 is TGTGCCAGCAGCAAGGGGGGCCCGGGACAGCTTCCCGAGCAGTACTTC. V gene TRBV21-1 combines with J gene TRBJ2-7; the tabulated D call, TRBD1, remains unverified against the DNA. TRBV21-1 represents a pseudogene. This CDR3 is 16 amino acids long.

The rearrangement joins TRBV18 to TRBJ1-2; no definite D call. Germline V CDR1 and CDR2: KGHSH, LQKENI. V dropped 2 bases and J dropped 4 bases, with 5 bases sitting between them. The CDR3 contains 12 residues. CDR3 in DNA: TGTGCCAGCTCACCAAACACCTATGGCTACACCTTC. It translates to CASSPNTYGYTF.

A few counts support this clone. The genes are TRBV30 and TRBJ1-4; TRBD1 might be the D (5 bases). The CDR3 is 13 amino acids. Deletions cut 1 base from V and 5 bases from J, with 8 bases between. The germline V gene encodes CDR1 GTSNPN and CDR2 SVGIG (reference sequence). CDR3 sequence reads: CAWSEGNNEKLFF. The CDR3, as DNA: TGTGCCTGGAGTGAGGGGAACAATGAAAAACTGTTTTTT.

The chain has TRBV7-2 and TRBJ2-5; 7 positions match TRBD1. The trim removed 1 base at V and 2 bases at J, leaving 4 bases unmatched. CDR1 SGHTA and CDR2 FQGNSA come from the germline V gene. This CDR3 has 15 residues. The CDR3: CASSLDRGLQETQYF. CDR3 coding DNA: TGTGCCAGCAGCTTAGACAGGGGTTTGCAAGAGACCCAGTACTTC. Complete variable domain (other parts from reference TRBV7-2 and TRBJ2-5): GAGVSQSPSNKVTEKGKDVELRCDPISGHTALYWYRQSLGQGLEFLIYFQGNSAPDKSGLPSDRFSAERTGGSVSTLTIQRTQQEDSAVYLCASSLDRGLQETQYFGPGTRLLVL.